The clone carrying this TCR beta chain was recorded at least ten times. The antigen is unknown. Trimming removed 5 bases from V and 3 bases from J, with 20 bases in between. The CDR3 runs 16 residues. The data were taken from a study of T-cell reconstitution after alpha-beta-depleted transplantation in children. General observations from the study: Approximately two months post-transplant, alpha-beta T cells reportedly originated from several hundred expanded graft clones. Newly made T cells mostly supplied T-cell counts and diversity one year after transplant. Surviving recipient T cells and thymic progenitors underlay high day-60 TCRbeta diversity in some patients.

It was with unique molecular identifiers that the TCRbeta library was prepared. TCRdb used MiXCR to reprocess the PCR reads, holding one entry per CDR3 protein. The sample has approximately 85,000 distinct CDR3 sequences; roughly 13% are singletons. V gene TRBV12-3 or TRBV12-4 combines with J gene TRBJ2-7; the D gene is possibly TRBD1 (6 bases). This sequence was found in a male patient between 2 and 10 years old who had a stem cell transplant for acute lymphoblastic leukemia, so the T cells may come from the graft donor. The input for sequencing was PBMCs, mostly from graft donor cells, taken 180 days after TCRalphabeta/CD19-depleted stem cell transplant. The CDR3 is CASSQGIRQGGYEQYF. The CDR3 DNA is TGTGCCAGCAGTCAAGGGATAAGACAAGGGGGCTACGAGCAGTACTTC.